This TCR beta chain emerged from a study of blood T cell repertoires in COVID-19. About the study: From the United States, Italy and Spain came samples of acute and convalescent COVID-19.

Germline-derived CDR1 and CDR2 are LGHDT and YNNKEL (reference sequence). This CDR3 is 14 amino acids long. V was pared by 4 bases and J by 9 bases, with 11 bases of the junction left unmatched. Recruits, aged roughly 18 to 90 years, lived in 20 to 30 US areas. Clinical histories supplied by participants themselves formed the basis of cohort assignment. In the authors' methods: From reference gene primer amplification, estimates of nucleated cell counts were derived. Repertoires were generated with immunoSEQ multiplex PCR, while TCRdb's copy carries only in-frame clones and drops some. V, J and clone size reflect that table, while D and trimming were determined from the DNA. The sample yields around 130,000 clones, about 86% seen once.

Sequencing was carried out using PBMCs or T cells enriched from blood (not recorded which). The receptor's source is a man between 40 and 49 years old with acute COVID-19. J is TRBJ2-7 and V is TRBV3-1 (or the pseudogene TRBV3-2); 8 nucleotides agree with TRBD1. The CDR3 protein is CASSRSDRVGVQYF. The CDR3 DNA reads TGTGCCAGCAGCCGTTCGGACAGGGTGGGAGTGCAGTACTTC.